This TCR beta chain was recorded in a study of neurological immune-mediated disorders (dated by TCRdb to the late 2010s). About the full investigation: Peripheral blood TCR-beta repertoires from HTLV-I-associated myelopathy (HAM/TSP) patients, multiple sclerosis patients and healthy controls were compared by UMI-based sequencing. The 85 to 110 TCR-beta libraries included longitudinal samples, technical triplicates and paired sorted CD4+ and CD8+ T-cell subsets alongside PBMC samples. Of the roughly 70 subjects in the cohort, about 14 were HAM/TSP patients, some 35 were multiple sclerosis patients, and around 20 were healthy controls.

V loses 1 base at its end and J loses 2 bases; junction bases beyond the gene matches: 7. The CDR3 runs 17 amino acids, cysteine and phenylalanine included. Only the CDR3 DNA is retained, 51 bases long and in frame from the first base. The germline V gene supplies CDR1 SGHTA and CDR2 FQGTGA. This clonotype came up many times. Its target antigen remains unknown. No base qualities exist here, and no much larger clone lies one base off it. Blood bank volunteers in Maryland, USA served as the healthy controls. Sorted-subset TCR libraries were prepared from about a million sorted CD4+ or CD8+ T cells. Peripheral blood was subjected to Ficoll-Hypaque density gradient centrifugation to isolate PBMCs, which were then cryopreserved in liquid nitrogen. The study also sequenced paired sorted CD4+ and CD8+ subsets from healthy controls, HAM/TSP patients and MS patients. Beyond this particular receptor, the publication reports: No identical CDR3 amino acid sequences were shared among expanded clones across subjects, suggesting private TCR-beta repertoires in all groups. TCR clonal expansion was highest in HAM/TSP patients and lowest in MS patients, with MS patients falling below even healthy controls.

To synthesize cDNA, template-switch 5'RACE was performed with a primer carrying a 10-nucleotide random unique molecular identifier so that each TCR transcript was tagged. Every sequencing run yielded over 180 million TCR-beta sequences covering 15-18 subjects. Total RNA was extracted with the RNeasy kit. Using the KAPA Real-time Library Amplification kit, TCR-beta VDJ regions were amplified with primers for the TCR constant region and the 5'RACE anchor. Sample indexes and Illumina adaptors were added in a first PCR, after which library yield was increased in a second PCR. The roughly 650 bp TCR product was size-selected on a 2% E-gel SizeSelection system after Ampure bead purification. Library quality was checked on a Bioanalyzer, concentration was measured with Qubit, and libraries were quantified with the Kapa Library Quantification kit before pooling. An Illumina HiSeq 2500 was used to sequence the libraries paired-end at 2 x 150 bp. To increase sequence diversity, roughly 25-31% phiX was spiked into each library pool. As for how the authors treated the data: The UMI-based MiGEC pipeline processed quality-filtered reads and removed over 80% of raw TCR sequences during error correction. VDJ genes were aligned to IMGT germline references, and each clonotype was defined by a unique CDR3 amino acid sequence together with V-J genes. Clonal expansion, Shannon diversity, and CDR3 relatedness (CalcPairwiseDistances, ClusterSamples) were evaluated with VDJtools, and phylogenetic trees were built with CLCbio workbench. Clones with at least 8 unique UMIs were defined as expanded, with this threshold being based on coefficient-of-variation modelling across technical triplicates. In TCRdb, the public reads were trimmed at Q25 with fastp and aligned with MiXCR, with productive beta chains retained. One record per CDR3 amino acid sequence lists the most common genes and DNA. These V and J calls originate from TCRdb's pipeline instead of the authors' own analysis. The sample table records around 29,000 distinct CDR3 sequences; approximately 6% of these occur just once. The ten biggest clones cover around 2% of the sample.

This chain joins TRBV7-3 to TRBJ2-3; TRBD2 lines up with 9 middle nucleotides. The receptor was isolated from a woman in her forties or fifties in good health. The sequencing input was CD4+ T cells from blood. The DNA is TGTGCCAGCAGCTTAAGTCCTCTAGCGGGATCCACAGATACGCAGTATTTT. Its translation is CASSLSPLAGSTDTQYF.